Each of the 13 T cell receptor beta chains below was sequenced from the same sample in a study of blood T cells in healthy people across ages. The authors ran a second PCR of roughly 6 to 11 cycles using a sample-barcoded 5' primer and a J-beta primer mix. MiXCR was run by TCRdb on the 5' RACE reads, yielding one entry per CDR3 protein. Among under 750,000 distinct CDR3 sequences, 40% to 55% were seen once, and the ten largest hold 20% to 25%. The sequenced sample consisted of blood. The source of these receptors is an elderly man in good health.

This clonotype showed up just a few times. This rearrangement joins TRBV6-2 or TRBV6-3 to TRBJ2-4; a possible D gene is TRBD1 (5 bases). V was shortened by 5 bases and J by 13 bases, with 12 bases between the two germline ends. Germline CDR1 is MNHEY and CDR2 is SVGEGT. This CDR3 is built from 11 residues. The CDR3: CASSQDRPQYF. CDR3 in DNA: TGTGCCAGCAGTCAAGACAGACCACAGTACTTC.

The chain carries TRBV5-1 and TRBJ1-1; possibly TRBD1 for D (5 bases). Germline CDR1 and CDR2: SGHRS and YFSETQ. CDR3 length equals 15 residues. V was clipped by 2 bases and J by 4 bases, with 15 bases between them. In DNA, the CDR3 is TGCGCCAGCAGCTTCGCGGGGCGCGGGGGCACTGAAGCTTTCTTT. Protein product: CASSFAGRGGTEAFF.

This clonotype was seen ten or more times. The chain employs TRBV6-5 and TRBJ1-2; TRBD1 matches 10 bases. The trim removed 0 bases at V and 4 bases at J, leaving 8 bases unmatched. This CDR3 contains 17 residues. CDR1 and CDR2 from the germline V gene are MNHEY and SVGAGI. CDR3 residues: CASSYSAWTGGSYGYTF. The DNA for the CDR3 is TGTGCCAGCAGTTACTCGGCCTGGACAGGGGGTTCCTATGGCTACACCTTC.

This clonotype was seen a handful of times. The J gene is TRBJ2-3, the V gene TRBV5-1; D might be TRBD1 (6 bases). Germline V gene sequence: CDR1 SGHRS, CDR2 YFSETQ. The CDR3 has 14 residues. Trimming pared 0 bases from V and 4 bases from J, leaving 9 bases between. For the CDR3, the DNA is TGCGCCAGCAGCTTGGAACAGGGAGCAGATACGCAGTATTTT. Protein sequence: CASSLEQGADTQYF.

This clonotype occurred many times. Being one base from a much bigger clone, this may be a read error. The chain uses TRBV7-9 and TRBJ1-4; weak D call: TRBD1 (5 bases). The germline CDR1 and CDR2 sequences are SEHNR and FQNEAQ (reference sequence). This CDR3 spans 14 amino acids. The V and J ends lost 5 bases and 6 bases respectively, with 13 bases between them. CDR3 protein: CASSVGRDDEKLFF. The CDR3 coding sequence is TGTGCCAGCAGCGTGGGTAGGGACGATGAAAAACTGTTTTTT.

This clonotype was counted at least ten times. This chain uses TRBV27 with TRBJ2-5, with TRBD1 matching 9 bases. This CDR3 region has 15 residues. Germline-derived CDR1 and CDR2 are MNHEY and SMNVEV (reference sequence). J lost 2 bases, V lost 4 bases, and 5 bases had no gene match. The CDR3 sequence: CASSSWDRVQETQYF. CDR3 in DNA: TGTGCCAGCAGTTCATGGGACAGGGTTCAAGAGACCCAGTACTTC.

There are many counts of this clonotype. The rearrangement uses TRBV7-9 and TRBJ2-3; no definite D call. Per germline, CDR1 SEHNR and CDR2 FQNEAQ (reference sequence). V lost 5 bases to trimming and J lost 5 bases, with 11 bases between them. CDR3 length equals 13 residues. The CDR3 DNA follows: TGTGCCAGCAGCACGCGGCGGTTAGATACGCAGTATTTT. Encoded protein: CASSTRRLDTQYF.

This clonotype appeared many times. This chain links TRBV20-1 with TRBJ2-7, with 7 bases lining up with TRBD2. The CDR3 is made up of 13 amino acids. CDR1 is DFQATT, CDR2 SNEGSKA, per germline (reference sequence). The J segment lost 3 bases and the V segment lost 0 bases, leaving 2 bases of the junction unmatched. The CDR3 DNA is TGCAGTGCTAGAGAGGGAGGGGTCTACGAGCAGTACTTC. This sequence encodes CSAREGGVYEQYF.

V usage is TRBV20-1 and J usage is TRBJ1-2, with 10 bases aligning to TRBD1. The CDR3 is made up of 15 amino acids. With 3 bases clipped from V and 3 bases from J, the junction kept 7 bases outside the gene matches. Germline-derived CDR1 and CDR2 are DFQATT and SNEGSKA (reference sequence). Written as DNA, the CDR3 is TGCAGTGCTAGGGAGACAGGGGGCGCTTACTATGGCTACACCTTC. It is translated as CSARETGGAYYGYTF.

The J gene is TRBJ1-2, the V gene TRBV7-8; TRBD1 might be the D (6 bases). Germline V lookup: CDR1 SGHVS, CDR2 FQNEAQ. The CDR3 has 14 residues. With 4 bases removed from V and 6 bases from J, the gap between germline ends came to 15 bases. The CDR3 is CASSSRGNIDGYTF. DNA of the CDR3: TGTGCCAGCAGCTCTAGGGGGAATATCGATGGCTACACCTTC.

This clonotype has more than one count but fewer than ten. The CDR3 nucleotides are TGCAGTGCCCTGCGCGGGGGGCAAAGCTCCTACGAGCAGTACTTC. Its protein product is CSALRGGQSSYEQYF. This chain connects TRBV20-1 to TRBJ2-7; 8 positions agree with TRBD2. The V segment lost 6 bases and the J segment 0 bases; nucleotides outside the gene matches: 10. CDR3 length: 15 amino acids. Germline assignment: CDR1 DFQATT and CDR2 SNEGSKA (reference sequence).

V and J are TRBV6-1 and TRBJ1-4; 8 bases are a match to TRBD1. The CDR3 sequence is 17 residues long. The germline CDR1 and CDR2 sequences are MNHNS and SASEGT. V gave up 2 bases and J gave up 8 bases; unmatched junction bases: 13. Here the CDR3 reads CASSELGPDRGWEKLFF. The CDR3 DNA reads TGTGCCAGCAGTGAATTAGGGCCTGACAGGGGTTGGGAAAAACTGTTTTTT.

The chain is built from TRBV4-2 and TRBJ2-7, with a tentative D call TRBD1 (6 bases). Trimming took off 0 bases at V and 0 bases at J, with 15 bases between the two ends. The CDR3 runs to 17 residues. Germline V lookup: CDR1 LGHNA, CDR2 YNFKEQ. The CDR3 nucleotides read TGTGCCAGCAGCCAAGACCTGACGGACAGTATCTCCTACGAGCAGTACTTC. Its translation is CASSQDLTDSISYEQYF.